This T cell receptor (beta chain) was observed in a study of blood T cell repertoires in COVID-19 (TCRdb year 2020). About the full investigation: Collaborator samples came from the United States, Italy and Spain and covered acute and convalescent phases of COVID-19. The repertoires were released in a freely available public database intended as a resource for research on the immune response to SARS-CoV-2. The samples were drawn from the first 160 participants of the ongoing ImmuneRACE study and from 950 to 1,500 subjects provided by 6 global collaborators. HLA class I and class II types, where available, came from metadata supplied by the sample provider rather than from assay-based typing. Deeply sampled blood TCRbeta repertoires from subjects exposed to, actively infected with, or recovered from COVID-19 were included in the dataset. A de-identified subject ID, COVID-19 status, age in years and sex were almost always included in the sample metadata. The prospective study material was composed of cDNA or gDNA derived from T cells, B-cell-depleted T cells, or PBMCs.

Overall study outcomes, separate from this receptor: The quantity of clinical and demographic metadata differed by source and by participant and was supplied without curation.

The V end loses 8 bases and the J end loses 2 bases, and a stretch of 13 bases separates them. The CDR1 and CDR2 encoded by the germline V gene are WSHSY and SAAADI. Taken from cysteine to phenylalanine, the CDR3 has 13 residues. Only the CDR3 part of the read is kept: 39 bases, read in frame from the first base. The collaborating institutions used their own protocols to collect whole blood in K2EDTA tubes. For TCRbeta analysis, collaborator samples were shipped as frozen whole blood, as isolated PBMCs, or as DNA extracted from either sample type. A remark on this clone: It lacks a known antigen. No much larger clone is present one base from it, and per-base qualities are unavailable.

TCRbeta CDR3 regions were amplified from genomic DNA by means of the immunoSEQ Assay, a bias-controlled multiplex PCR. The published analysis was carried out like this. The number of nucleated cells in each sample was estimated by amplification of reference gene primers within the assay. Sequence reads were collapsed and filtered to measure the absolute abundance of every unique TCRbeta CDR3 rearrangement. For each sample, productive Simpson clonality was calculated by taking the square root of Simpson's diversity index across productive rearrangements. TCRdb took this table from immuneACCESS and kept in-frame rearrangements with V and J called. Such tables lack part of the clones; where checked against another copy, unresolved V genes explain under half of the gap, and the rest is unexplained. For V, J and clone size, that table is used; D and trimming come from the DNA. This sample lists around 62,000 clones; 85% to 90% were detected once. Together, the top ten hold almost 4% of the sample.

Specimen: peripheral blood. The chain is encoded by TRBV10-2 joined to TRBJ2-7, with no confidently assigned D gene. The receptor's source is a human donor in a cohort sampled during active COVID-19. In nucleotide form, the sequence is TGCGCCAGCGGTGCAATTCCAACCTACGAGCAGTACTTC. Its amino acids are CASGAIPTYEQYF.